The text below deals with one T cell receptor beta chain. This record comes from a study of OX40 agonist ivuxolimab in advanced cancers. Losses at the gene ends were 1 base for V and 7 bases for J; bases not matched to a gene: 4. The CDR3 length is 14 residues. Per germline, CDR1 SGDLS and CDR2 YYNGEE. Measured with immunoSEQ multiplex PCR; TCRdb has only the in-frame clones, and not every one. In the table there are around 90,000 clones, more than 75% of which are singletons. The chain uses TRBV9 and TRBJ2-2, with 7 bases that match TRBD2. The receptor was derived from an adult with an advanced solid tumor such as melanoma, head and neck, liver or kidney cancer. Sequenced here: CD4+ or CD8+ T cells sorted from blood, sampled in a trial of the OX40 agonist ivuxolimab. CDR3 region: CASSVTSVSGELFF. DNA for the CDR3: TGTGCCAGCAGCGTAACTAGCGTAAGCGGGGAGCTGTTTTTT.